This section outlines one TCR beta chain sequence together with its context. The entry originates in a study of technical replicates of blood from several donors. Assay used: immunoSEQ multiplex PCR; TCRdb lists only in-frame clones, some missing. The sample has over 50,000 clones, 95% to 98% seen once; the top ten hold 0.19%. This sequence originates from a human donor in good health. Specimen: T cells isolated from PBMCs.

CDR3 region: CASSQHRANTEAFF. The CDR3 DNA sequence: TGTGCCAGCTCACAACACAGGGCGAACACTGAAGCTTTCTTT. The chain is built from TRBV18 and TRBJ1-1; the D gene is possibly TRBD1 (6 bases). This CDR3 is 14 amino acids long. Germline V lookup: CDR1 KGHSH, CDR2 LQKENI. V was shortened by 4 bases and J by 1 base, with 10 bases between the two germline ends.